This T cell receptor (beta chain) derives from a study of T cells after posttransplantation cyclophosphamide. Study conclusions and caveats: Blood and skin or GI T cell repertoires showed limited TRB overlap.

Regarding this clone: Its target is not known. In the same sample, other DNA sequences code for this CDR3.

Sequencing used immunoSEQ multiplex PCR; TCRdb keeps in-frame clones, though not all of them. This table has about 9,200 clones, 95% to 99% appearing once. This related bone marrow graft donor gave peripheral blood on the day of marrow donation. The naive gate required viable CD3+CD4+ or CD3+CD8+ cells with CCR7+CD45RA+CD45RO-CD95-CD27+CD28+ phenotype. This CDR3 comprises 19 residues. The ends lost 1 base at V and 1 base at J; junction bases unmatched: 8. Looked up from germline, CDR1 is SGHVS and CDR2 is FQNEAQ. Source material: naive CD8+ T cells sorted from PBMCs. The rearrangement joins TRBV7-8 to TRBJ1-6, with 9 bases fitting TRBD1. The sequence was obtained from a man in his forties or fifties in good health, CMV-negative, and a related stem cell transplant donor. CDR3 DNA sequence: TGTGCCAGCAGCTTAGACCCGGGACAGGGAGGGTCCTATAATTCACCCCTCCACTTT. It codes for CASSLDPGQGGSYNSPLHF.